This T cell receptor beta chain was documented in a study of T cells after yellow fever vaccination. The CDR3 length is 14 residues. The germline gives CDR1 MGHRA, CDR2 YSYEKL. V dropped 5 bases and J dropped 5; count of bases not matched to a gene: 6. This clonotype occurred many times. TCRdb reprocessed the 5' RACE reads via MiXCR and lists one record per CDR3 protein. In the table there are approximately 74,000 distinct CDR3 sequences, approximately 6.5% of which are singletons. The source was CD8+ T cells sorted from PBMCs, collected 5 days after the first yellow fever vaccination. The clonotype was recovered from a man between 18 and 35 years old who received the YFV17D yellow fever vaccine. The rearrangement links TRBV4-1 to TRBJ2-1; TRBD2 agrees at 7 bases. CDR3 DNA sequence: TGCGCCAGCAGCTCTAGCGGAGGGGACAATGAGCAGTTCTTC. It yields the protein CASSSSGGDNEQFF.